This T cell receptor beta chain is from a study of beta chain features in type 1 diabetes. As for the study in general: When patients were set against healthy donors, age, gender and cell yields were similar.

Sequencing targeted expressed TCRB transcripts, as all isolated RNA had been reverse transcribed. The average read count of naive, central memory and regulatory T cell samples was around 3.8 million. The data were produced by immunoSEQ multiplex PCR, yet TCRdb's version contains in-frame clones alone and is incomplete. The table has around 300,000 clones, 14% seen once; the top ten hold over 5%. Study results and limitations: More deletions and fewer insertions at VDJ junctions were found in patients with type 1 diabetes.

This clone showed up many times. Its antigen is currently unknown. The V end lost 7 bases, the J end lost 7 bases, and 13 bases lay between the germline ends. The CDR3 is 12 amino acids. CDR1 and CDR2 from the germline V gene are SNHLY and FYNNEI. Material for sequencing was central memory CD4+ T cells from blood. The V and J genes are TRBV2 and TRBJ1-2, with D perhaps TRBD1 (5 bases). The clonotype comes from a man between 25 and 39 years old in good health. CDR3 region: CASTVGGLGYTF. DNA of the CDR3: TGTGCCAGCACCGTTGGGGGTCTTGGCTACACCTTC.